Listed below are T cell receptor beta chains from one sample, sequenced in a study of identical twins. TCRdb re-derived calls from the 5' RACE reads in MiXCR, one entry per CDR3 protein. The table lists approximately 600,000 distinct CDR3 sequences, just under 10% of them singletons, with roughly 3.2% in the top ten. The same data also contributed to another study, on yellow fever vaccine responses in identical twins.

Sequencing used PBMCs. Receptors originate from a woman between 18 and 29 years old in good health. The CDR3 runs from the conserved cysteine through the conserved F or W. D genes are given only for firm matches. Clone size, where shown, is once, few, many, or a class for clones that have expanded.

J	size	V	D	CDR3	DNA
TRBJ2-2	few	TRBV7-9	.	CATDVSGELFF	TGTGCCACCGATGTGTCCGGGGAGCTGTTTTTT
TRBJ2-3	many	TRBV5-5	.	CASSFPQRQDTQYF	TGTGCCAGCAGCTTTCCCCAGAGACAAGATACGCAGTATTTT
TRBJ1-4	.	TRBV5-6	.	CASSFVGAGEKLFF	TGTGCCAGCAGCTTTGTGGGGGCGGGTGAAAAACTGTTTTTT
TRBJ2-1	few	TRBV4-3	.	CASSQEIAVYNEQFF	TGCGCCAGCAGCCAAGAAATCGCGGTTTACAATGAGCAGTTCTTC
TRBJ2-2	.	TRBV6-1	.	CASSEHLALGELFF	TGTGCCAGCAGTGAACACCTAGCGCTGGGGGAGCTGTTTTTT
TRBJ2-7	.	TRBV5-1	.	CASSLDGVSKDEQYF	TGCGCCAGCAGCTTGGACGGGGTCTCGAAAGACGAGCAGTACTTC
TRBJ2-2	.	TRBV6-1	.	CASRIAGGANTGELFF	TGTGCCAGCAGAATAGCCGGGGGAGCCAACACCGGGGAGCTGTTTTTT
TRBJ2-1	many	TRBV4-2	TRBD2	CASSQQGTSGSSYNEQFF	TGTGCCAGCAGCCAACAAGGGACTAGCGGGAGCTCCTACAATGAGCAGTTCTTC
TRBJ1-4	few	TRBV5-1	TRBD1	CASSPGTGVFDEKLFF	TGCGCCAGCAGCCCCGGGACAGGGGTTTTTGATGAAAAACTGTTTTTT
TRBJ2-1	.	TRBV3-1	TRBD2	CASSHSGTSSEQFF	TGTGCCAGCAGCCATTCCGGGACTAGCAGCGAGCAGTTCTTC
TRBJ2-7	few	TRBV4-1	TRBD1	CASSQEGTAASYEQYF	TGCGCCAGCAGCCAAGAAGGGACAGCCGCGTCCTACGAGCAGTACTTC
TRBJ2-1	.	TRBV4-1	TRBD2	CASSQMLAGPYNEQFF	TGCGCCAGCAGCCAAATGCTAGCGGGCCCGTACAATGAGCAGTTCTTC
TRBJ2-3	.	TRBV15	TRBD2	CATSRGLAGPTDTQYF	TGTGCCACCAGCAGAGGACTAGCGGGGCCCACAGATACGCAGTATTTT
TRBJ2-7	few	TRBV24-1	.	CATSDTGAYEQYF	TGTGCCACCAGTGATACAGGTGCCTACGAGCAGTACTTC
TRBJ1-1	.	TRBV5-1	TRBD1	CASSPGTGSLSAFF	TGCGCCAGCAGCCCTGGGACAGGGAGTCTGTCGGCTTTCTTT
TRBJ2-5	.	TRBV5-1	.	CASSPGSGKETQYF	TGCGCCAGCAGCCCTGGGAGCGGTAAAGAGACCCAGTACTTC
TRBJ2-7	few	TRBV2	TRBD1	CASRAGTAYEQYF	TGTGCCAGCAGAGCAGGGACAGCCTACGAGCAGTACTTC
TRBJ2-3	.	TRBV11-3	.	CASARHTDTQYF	TGTGCCAGCGCCAGGCACACAGATACGCAGTATTTT
TRBJ2-2	few	TRBV6-4	.	CASTRADGELFF	TGTGCCAGCACCAGGGCTGACGGGGAGCTGTTTTTT
TRBJ2-7	many	TRBV7-9	TRBD1	CASSGTGGPYEQYF	TGTGCCAGCAGCGGGACAGGGGGCCCTTACGAGCAGTACTTC
TRBJ2-5	.	TRBV30	.	CAWTQGPQETQYF	TGTGCCTGGACCCAGGGCCCCCAAGAGACCCAGTACTTC
TRBJ2-1	many	TRBV24-1	.	CATSDSSVDEQFF	TGTGCCACCAGTGATTCTTCGGTCGATGAGCAGTTCTTC
TRBJ2-7	.	TRBV2	.	CASTKGIGSYEQYF	TGTGCCAGCACCAAGGGCATAGGGTCCTACGAGCAGTACTTC
TRBJ2-1	few	TRBV5-1	TRBD2	CASSFQGGSGNEQFF	TGCGCCAGCAGCTTCCAGGGAGGGTCGGGGAATGAGCAGTTCTTC
TRBJ2-1	.	TRBV20-1	TRBD2	CSAAGTSGLSEQFF	TGCAGTGCGGCCGGGACTAGCGGGTTGAGTGAGCAGTTCTTC
TRBJ2-7	few	TRBV5-6	TRBD2	CASSSSGSGKLSSYEQYF	TGTGCCAGCAGCAGTAGCGGGAGCGGGAAGCTGAGCTCCTACGAGCAGTACTTC
TRBJ2-7	many	TRBV27	.	CASRPYQPLLTEQYF	TGTGCCAGCCGTCCCTACCAGCCACTTTTAACTGAGCAGTACTTC
TRBJ2-3	few	TRBV9	TRBD2	CASSVGRTSGRWGTDTQYF	TGTGCCAGCAGCGTAGGCAGGACTAGCGGGAGGTGGGGCACAGATACGCAGTATTTT
TRBJ2-7	.	TRBV7-2	.	CASSLARGPLYEQYF	TGTGCCAGCAGCTTAGCTAGGGGTCCCCTTTACGAGCAGTACTTC
TRBJ2-5	.	TRBV6-2/TRBV6-3	.	CASSYFRPGRLQETQYF	TGTGCCAGCAGTTACTTCCGACCGGGACGCCTCCAAGAGACCCAGTACTTC
TRBJ2-7	few	TRBV11-2	.	CASSSRLVPYEQYF	TGTGCCAGCAGCTCGAGACTAGTCCCCTACGAGCAGTACTTC
TRBJ2-1	.	TRBV29-1	TRBD2	CSVDLPGASGKDNEQFF	TGCAGCGTTGATCTCCCCGGGGCTAGCGGGAAAGACAATGAGCAGTTCTTC
TRBJ1-2	.	TRBV27	.	CASSFRGGSYGYTF	TGTGCCAGCAGTTTCCGGGGGGGGAGCTATGGCTACACCTTC
TRBJ1-1	few	TRBV6-1	TRBD1	CASSEGTGGMRMAFF	TGTGCCAGCAGTGAAGGCACAGGGGGTATGCGAATGGCTTTCTTT
TRBJ2-1	many	TRBV29-1	TRBD1	CSVEGGQGGNEQFF	TGCAGCGTTGAAGGCGGACAGGGGGGGAATGAGCAGTTCTTC
TRBJ1-6	.	TRBV20-1	.	CSARESAGLDSPLHF	TGCAGTGCTAGAGAGTCTGCGGGGCTCGATTCACCCCTCCACTTT
TRBJ2-1	many	TRBV9	.	CASSVLGPGYEQFF	TGTGCCAGCAGCGTCCTTGGGCCTGGGTATGAGCAGTTCTTC
TRBJ1-5	many	TRBV6-2/TRBV6-3	.	CASSHLRSGAVIQPQHF	TGTGCCAGCAGCCATCTTCGCTCCGGAGCGGTGATACAGCCCCAGCATTTT
TRBJ1-1	.	TRBV25-1	TRBD1	CASSKGQGGAVNTEAFF	TGTGCCAGCAGTAAAGGACAGGGGGGAGCGGTGAACACTGAAGCTTTCTTT
TRBJ2-1	many	TRBV5-1	TRBD2	CASSLVPSGGENEQFF	TGCGCCAGCAGCTTGGTCCCTAGTGGGGGGGAAAATGAGCAGTTCTTC
TRBJ2-1	many	TRBV27	TRBD1	CASSFKGAGYNEQFF	TGTGCCAGCAGTTTCAAGGGGGCAGGTTACAATGAGCAGTTCTTC
TRBJ1-1	once	TRBV6-5	.	CASSSDGTPVPEAFF	TGTGCCAGCAGTTCCGATGGGACTCCTGTGCCTGAAGCTTTCTTT